The T cell receptor (beta chain) under discussion was sequenced for a study of cytomegalovirus exposure and HLA in healthy donors. Study-wide results and limits: Researchers reported that a few CMV-associated chains were confirmed in vitro as CMV antigen-specific. It was about 150 TCR beta chains that were listed as cytomegalovirus-associated.

PCR was performed using 60 Vbeta and 13 Jbeta primers. The assay was immunoSEQ multiplex PCR, and TCRdb's table has in-frame clones only and misses some. Found here are around 90,000 clones, under 85% of them singletons; the top ten hold 3% to 4%. Concerning this clone itself: Antigen unknown.

The junction had 8 bases not matched to a gene; V was cut back by 9 bases and J by 8 bases. Germline V lookup: CDR1 ENHRY, CDR2 SYGVKD. CDR3 length: 12 amino acids. The J gene is TRBJ1-2, the V gene TRBV10-3; 8 nucleotides line up with TRBD1. The origin of this receptor is a woman aged 40-49 years in good health and CMV-seronegative. The sample consisted of PBMCs. This CDR3 is CAIRQGAEGYTF. The CDR3 DNA sequence: TGTGCCATTCGTCAGGGGGCGGAGGGCTACACCTTC.